Sequencing of this T cell receptor (beta chain) was carried out in a study of graft-versus-host responses after intestinal transplantation. Study background: Recipients underwent multivisceral, liver-intestinal, or isolated intestinal transplants. Points from the study as a whole: GvH clones were identified in recipient marrow, with some first appearing in ileum or blood.

The table came from immunoSEQ multiplex PCR; TCRdb's copy has only in-frame clones and leaves some out. This sample yields more than 12,000 clones, of which almost 30% are seen a single time; over 3.5% belongs to the top ten. Trimming removed 4 bases from V and 1 base from J, with 11 bases in between. The germline V gene encodes CDR1 SGHRS and CDR2 YFSETQ. CDR3 length: 14 residues. Responders that carried the CFSE label, some 200,000 of them, were plated with some 200,000 irradiated, violet-dye-labeled stimulator cells. Sorted after the reaction were proliferating CFSE-low CD3+CD4+ and CD3+CD8+ responders.

The chain employs TRBV5-1 and TRBJ1-2, with a weak D call TRBD1 (5 bases). The source was alloreactive CD4+ T cells from a mixed lymphocyte reaction culture, collected before intestinal transplant. Noted subset: CFSE-low proliferating T cells sorted from roughly 6-day pre-transplant mixed lymphocyte reaction (GvH or HvG direction). This sequence was found in a human patient who received an intestinal transplant. CDR3 amino acids: CASSHDRLNYGYTF. CDR3 bases: TGCGCCAGCAGCCACGACAGACTTAACTATGGCTACACCTTC.